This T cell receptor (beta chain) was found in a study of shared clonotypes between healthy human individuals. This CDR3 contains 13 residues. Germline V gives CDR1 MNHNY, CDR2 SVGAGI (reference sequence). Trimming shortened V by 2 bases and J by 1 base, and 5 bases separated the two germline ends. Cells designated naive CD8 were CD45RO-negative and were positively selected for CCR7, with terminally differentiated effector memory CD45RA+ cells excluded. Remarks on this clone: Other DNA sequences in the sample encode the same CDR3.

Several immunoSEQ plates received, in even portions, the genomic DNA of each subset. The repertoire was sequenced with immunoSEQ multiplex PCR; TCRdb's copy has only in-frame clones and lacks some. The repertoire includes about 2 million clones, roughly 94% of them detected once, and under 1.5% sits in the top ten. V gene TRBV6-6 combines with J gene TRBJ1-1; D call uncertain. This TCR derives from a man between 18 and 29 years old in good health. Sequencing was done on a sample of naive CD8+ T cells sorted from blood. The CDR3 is CASSYGPNTEAFF. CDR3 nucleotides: TGTGCCAGCAGTTACGGACCGAACACTGAAGCTTTCTTT.